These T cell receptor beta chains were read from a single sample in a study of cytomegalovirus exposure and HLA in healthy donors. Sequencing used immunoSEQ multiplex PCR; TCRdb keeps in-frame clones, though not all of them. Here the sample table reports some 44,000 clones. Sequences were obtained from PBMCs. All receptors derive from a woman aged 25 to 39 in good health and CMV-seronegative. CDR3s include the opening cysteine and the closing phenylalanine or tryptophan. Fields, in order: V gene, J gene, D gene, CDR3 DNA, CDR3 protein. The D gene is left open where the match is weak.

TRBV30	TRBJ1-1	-	TGTGCCGGGATCCGACAAATTAACACTGAAGCTTTCTTT	CAGIRQINTEAFF
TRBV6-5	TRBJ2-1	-	TGTGCCAGCAGTGTAGCGTCAACCTACAATGAGCAGTTCTTC	CASSVASTYNEQFF
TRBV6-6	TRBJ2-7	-	TGTGCCAGCAGTTATTCACAAAACTACGAGCAGTACTTC	CASSYSQNYEQYF
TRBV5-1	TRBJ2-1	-	TGCGCCAGCACCCCGCTTATCGGACTCCCGAGCGCGAATGAGCAGTTCTTC	CASTPLIGLPSANEQFF
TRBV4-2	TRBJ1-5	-	TGTGCCAGCAGCCCTGGTAGGGACAATCATCAGCCCCAGCATTTT	CASSPGRDNHQPQHF
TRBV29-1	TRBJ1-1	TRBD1	TGCAGCGTTCTAATTTCCCTCCGACAGGGCCCTAACACTGAAGCTTTCTTT	CSVLISLRQGPNTEAFF
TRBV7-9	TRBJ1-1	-	TGTGCCAGCAGTCTTACCAGGGGGAACACTGAAGCTTTCTTT	CASSLTRGNTEAFF
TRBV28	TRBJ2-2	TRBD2	TGTGCCAGCAGTTTATTCGCTAGCTCGGGGACTACGGCCGGGGAGCTGTTTTTT	CASSLFASSGTTAGELFF
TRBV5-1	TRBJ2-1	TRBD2	TGCGCCAGCAGCCAAGGACTAGCGGGAGGTAGTGAGCAGTTCTTC	CASSQGLAGGSEQFF
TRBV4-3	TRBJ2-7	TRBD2	TGCGCCAGCAGCCTAGGGACTAGCGGCAACTACGAGCAGTACTTC	CASSLGTSGNYEQYF
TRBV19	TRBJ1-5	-	TGTGCCAGTAGTATTAGCGGTGGAAGCAATCAGCCCCAGCATTTT	CASSISGGSNQPQHF
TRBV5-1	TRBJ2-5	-	TGCGCCAGCAAAGCCCGTTGGGGAGTGAAAGAGACCCAGTACTTC	CASKARWGVKETQYF
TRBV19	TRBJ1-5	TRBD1	TGTGCCAGTAGTCCTCAGGGGGCGCCCAATCAGCCCCAGCATTTT	CASSPQGAPNQPQHF
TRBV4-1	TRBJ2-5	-	TGCGCCAGCAGCCAAGTAGTAAAAGAGACCCAGTACTTC	CASSQVVKETQYF
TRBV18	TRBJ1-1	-	TGTGCCAGCTCACCCACGAGAGGGAACACTGAAGCTTTCTTT	CASSPTRGNTEAFF
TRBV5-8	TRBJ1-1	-	TGTGCCAGCAGCTTGTGGGCGGGGAACACTGAAGCTTTCTTT	CASSLWAGNTEAFF
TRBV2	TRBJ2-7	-	TGTGCCAGCAGTGACGGAAATAGGGGCTACGAGCAGTACTTC	CASSDGNRGYEQYF
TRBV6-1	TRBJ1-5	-	TGTGCCAGCAGCCAGACAGGTCTTAGCAATCAGCCCCAGCATTTT	CASSQTGLSNQPQHF
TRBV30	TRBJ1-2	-	TGTGCCTGGAGCCGCGGAGCCTCGGACTATGGCTACACCTTC	CAWSRGASDYGYTF
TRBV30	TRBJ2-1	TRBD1	TGTGCCTGGAGTGTACGTAGACAGGGGGCATTAAATGAGCAGTTCTTC	CAWSVRRQGALNEQFF
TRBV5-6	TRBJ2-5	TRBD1	TGTGCCAGCAGCTTCCCCTGGACAGGGGGACTGGAGACCCAGTACTTC	CASSFPWTGGLETQYF
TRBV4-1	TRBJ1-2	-	TGCGCCAGCAGCCAAGAAACAAACCCCTCTAACTATGGCTACACCTTC	CASSQETNPSNYGYTF
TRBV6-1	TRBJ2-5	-	TGTGCCAGCAAGATTCGGGGGAGAGAGACCCAGTACTTC	CASKIRGRETQYF
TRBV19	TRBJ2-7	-	TGTGCCAGTAGTATCCTTCGACGGCGCGGGACCTACGAGCAGTACTTC	CASSILRRRGTYEQYF
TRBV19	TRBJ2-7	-	TGTGCCAGTAGTCCCCTTCGCAGTCCCTACGAGCAGTACTTC	CASSPLRSPYEQYF
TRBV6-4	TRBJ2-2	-	TGTGCCAGCAGTGAAGAGGCCTCCACGGGAGAGCTGTTTTTT	CASSEEASTGELFF
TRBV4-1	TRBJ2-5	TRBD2	TGCGCCAGCAGCCAAGAACTAGCGGGAGGGTCAATACCTTACCAAGAGACCCAGTACTTC	CASSQELAGGSIPYQETQYF
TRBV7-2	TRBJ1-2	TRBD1	TGTGCCAGCAGCTTAGCCCCCACATCGACAGGGTCTAACTATGGCTACACCTTC	CASSLAPTSTGSNYGYTF
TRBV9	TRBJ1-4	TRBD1	TGTGCCAGCAGCGCCCAATCACTGGGGGGACAGGGTCGGGAAAAACTGTTTTTT	CASSAQSLGGQGREKLFF
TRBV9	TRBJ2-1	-	TGTGCCAGCAGCGCCACCGGACACCCTAACTATGAGCAGTTCTTC	CASSATGHPNYEQFF
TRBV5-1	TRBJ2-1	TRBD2	TGCGCCAGCAGCACCGGACTAGCGGGAGCCTACAATGAGCAGTTCTTC	CASSTGLAGAYNEQFF
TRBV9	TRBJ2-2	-	TGTGCCAGCAGCGTAGTCTCGGGGTTAAATACCGGGGAGCTGTTTTTT	CASSVVSGLNTGELFF
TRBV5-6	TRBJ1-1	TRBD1	TGTGCCAGCAGTCGTGGACAGGCGGGCACTGAAGCTTTCTTT	CASSRGQAGTEAFF
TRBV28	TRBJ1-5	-	TGTGCCAGCAGTGGAGGACGGGTTAATCAGCCCCAGCATTTT	CASSGGRVNQPQHF
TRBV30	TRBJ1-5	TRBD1	TGTGCCTGGAGTGTACGGGGTCAGGGGGCTGGCCAGCCCCAGCATTTT	CAWSVRGQGAGQPQHF
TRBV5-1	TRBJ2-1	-	TGCGCCAGCACCCTAGCCGGGGATGAGCAGTTCTTC	CASTLAGDEQFF
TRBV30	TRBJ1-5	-	TGTGCCTGGAGTGCGACGGAGCTCAATCAGCCCCAGCATTTT	CAWSATELNQPQHF
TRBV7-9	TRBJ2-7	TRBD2	TGTGCCGCAAGCGGGAATTCCTACGAGCAGTACTTC	CAASGNSYEQYF
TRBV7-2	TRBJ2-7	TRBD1	TGTGCCAGCAGCTTAGAAGGGACAGGGATCTACGAGCAGTACTTC	CASSLEGTGIYEQYF
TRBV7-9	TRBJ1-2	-	TGTGCCAGCAGCTCGGACTATGGCTACACCTTC	CASSSDYGYTF
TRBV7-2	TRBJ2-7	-	TGTGCCAGCAGCTTAGCGCTTACAGCTTCCTACGAGCAGTACTTC	CASSLALTASYEQYF
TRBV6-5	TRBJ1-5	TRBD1	TGTGCCAGCAGTTCGACAGGGGGCTTAAGGAATCAGCCCCAGCATTTT	CASSSTGGLRNQPQHF
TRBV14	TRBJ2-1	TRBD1	TGTGCCAGCAGCCCTCACAGGGGAAGCTCCTACAATGAGCAGTTCTTC	CASSPHRGSSYNEQFF
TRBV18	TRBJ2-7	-	TGTGCCAGCTCACCGAGGGGGGGGCCGGACTACGAGCAGTACTTC	CASSPRGGPDYEQYF
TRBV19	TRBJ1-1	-	TGTGCCAGTAGTGCCGAATGGGGGGTTGGGAACACTGAAGCTTTCTTT	CASSAEWGVGNTEAFF
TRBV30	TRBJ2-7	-	TGTGCCTGGAGTGTGGAAGGGGCCTACGAGCAGTACTTC	CAWSVEGAYEQYF
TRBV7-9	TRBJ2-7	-	TGTGCCAGCATCCAGCGGGCAGCGAACTCCTACGAGCAGTACTTC	CASIQRAANSYEQYF
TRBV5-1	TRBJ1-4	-	TGCGCCAGCAGCTCCCACCCCTCCGGGGGAAGACCTAGTGAAAAACTGTTTTTT	CASSSHPSGGRPSEKLFF
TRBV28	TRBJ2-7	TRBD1	TGTGCCAGCAGTCCTACAGGGGCCTCCTACGAGCAGTACTTC	CASSPTGASYEQYF